Reported below is one T cell receptor (beta chain). The clone's antigen remains unknown. There are no base qualities to consult, and no much larger clone falls within one base. Enrolling through a virtual design, the prospective study's participants ranged in age from roughly 18 to 100 years and lived across about two dozen United States geographic areas. In the prospective study, cohorts were assigned on the basis of participant-reported clinical history obtained from a screening survey and a study questionnaire. Recovered participants in ImmuneRACE Cohort 3 were defined as having two consecutive negative NP/OP PCR tests, clearance from a healthcare professional, or resolution of symptoms. Each participant in the prospective study had whole blood, serum and a nasopharyngeal or oropharyngeal swab collected by mobile phlebotomists. Over a roughly 2-month period, participants in the prospective study had the option of providing additional blood draws and questionnaires. Before DNA extraction, blood samples from the prospective study were shipped at room temperature or frozen.

This entry is derived from a study of blood T cell repertoires in COVID-19 (dated by TCRdb to about 2020). Regarding the research as a whole: Samples from collaborators originated in the United States, Italy and Spain and spanned both the acute and convalescent phases of COVID-19. Sample metadata almost always included a de-identified subject ID, COVID-19 status, age in years and sex. The repertoires were released in a freely available public database meant as a resource for research on the immune response to SARS-CoV-2. The dataset comprised deeply sampled blood TCRbeta repertoires from subjects exposed to, actively infected with, or recovered from COVID-19. The prospective study material was composed of cDNA or gDNA derived from T cells, B-cell-depleted T cells, or PBMCs. The samples were drawn from the first 160 participants of the ongoing ImmuneRACE study and from 950 to 1,500 subjects provided by 6 global collaborators. Where HLA class I and class II types were available, the types were taken from metadata supplied by the sample provider, not from assay-based typing.

Broader findings and caveats from the paper: Clinical and demographic metadata were provided uncurated, with the amount varying by source and participant.

The immunoSEQ Assay, a bias-controlled multiplex PCR, was used to amplify TCRbeta CDR3 regions from genomic DNA. The authors' pipeline ran thus. The number of nucleated cells in each sample was estimated from the amplification of reference gene primers within the assay. To quantify the absolute abundance of each unique TCRbeta CDR3 rearrangement, sequence reads were collapsed and filtered. Productive Simpson clonality was computed per sample as the square root of Simpson's diversity index over productive rearrangements. What TCRdb holds here is the immuneACCESS table cut down to in-frame rearrangements. Part of the clones is not present; checked against another copy, under half of the missing clones reflect an unresolved V gene, and the others are unexplained. V and J calls and clone size come straight from that table; D and trimming were deduced from the DNA. The sample table records hundreds of thousands of clones; approximately 89% of these occur just once. The ten largest make up around 9.5% of the sample.

The source of this sequence is a woman in her 40s who had recovered from COVID-19. Sample: PBMCs or T cells enriched from blood (not recorded which).

CDR3 loop: CASSQVAYSGGANTQYF. The DNA sequence is as follows: TGTGCCAGCAGCCAAGTGGCTTATAGCGGGGGGGCAAATACGCAGTATTTT. Here the chain combines TRBV3-1 (or the pseudogene TRBV3-2) and TRBJ2-3, with 11 central nucleotides matching TRBD2. Its CDR3 holds 17 amino acids, cysteine through phenylalanine. Here the CDR3 DNA is all that survives: 51 bases in frame from base 1. The germline V gene (reference sequence) yields LGHDT for CDR1 and YNNKEL for CDR2. Compared with germline, V lacks 1 base and J lacks 7 bases; bases without a gene match: 10.